This TCR beta chain was found in a study of blood T cells in healthy people across ages. The V gene end was trimmed by 0 bases and the J gene end by 9 bases; junction bases not matched to a gene: 14. Looked up from germline, CDR1 is LGHDT and CDR2 is YNNKEL (reference sequence). This CDR3 spans 17 amino acids. Isolated per sample were at least 7 million PBMCs. A sample-barcoded 5' primer and a J-beta primer mix were used in a second PCR of about 7 to 12 cycles. With 12 random nucleotides, a template-switch adaptor tagged each individual cDNA molecule. MiXCR, run by TCRdb on the 5' RACE reads, gives a single entry per CDR3 protein. The sample has about 730,000 distinct CDR3 sequences; roughly 41% are singletons.

Sequenced: blood. The source of this sequence is a woman aged 55-69 years in good health. The genes are TRBV3-1 and TRBJ2-1; 7 positions match TRBD2. The CDR3 sequence: CASSQELGGRVGGEQFF. DNA of the CDR3: TGTGCCAGCAGCCAAGAATTGGGCGGGAGAGTTGGGGGTGAGCAGTTCTTC.